This paragraph reports one T cell receptor (beta chain). With 4 bases removed from V and 10 bases from J, the gap between germline ends came to 13 bases. CDR1 MNHEY and CDR2 SVGAGI come from the germline V gene. The CDR3 is 12 amino acids. TCRdb keeps only in-frame clones here, not all; method: immunoSEQ multiplex PCR. This table has tens of thousands of clones, 60% to 85% appearing once. These data belong to a study of cytotoxic CD8 clonotypes in ibrutinib-treated CLL. In the study overall: For this cohort, patients were about a dozen relapsed/refractory and approximately 15 treatment-naive, while under 18 were IGHV unmutated.

This sequence was found in a human donor with chronic lymphocytic leukemia. The source material was PBMCs, sampled after 36 months of ibrutinib treatment. The chain has TRBV6-5 and TRBJ1-1; D not certain. In nucleotides, the CDR3 is TGTGCCAGCAGTTTTTTGGGCAATGGAGCTTTCTTT. The encoded protein is CASSFLGNGAFF.